Listed here is a single T cell receptor (beta chain). No antigen is known for it. Sequenced patients had shown CD8+CD57+ cell expansion by flow cytometry. Genomic DNA, serving as template, underwent TCR beta VDJ and CDR3 profiling. Each CDR3 protein gets one entry after TCRdb re-called the reads with MiXCR. Here the sample spans 180,000 or so distinct CDR3 sequences, 50% to 65% being singletons. CDR1 is SGHTA, CDR2 FQGNSA, per germline. The length of the CDR3 is 16 residues. Trimming cost V 5 bases and J 4 bases, with 18 bases left between them. The data are from a study of CD8+CD57+ T cells in acquired aplastic anemia. Study-wide findings and caveats: CD8+ Simpson's diversity showed no significant patient-control difference.

Sequencing was performed on sorted CD4+, CD8+, or CD8+CD57+ T cells (not recorded which) from PBMCs. The chain employs TRBV7-2 and TRBJ2-1; D is tentatively TRBD1 or TRBD2 (5 bases each). This sequence originates from a human donor with aplastic anemia. This CDR3 is CASSTSGTFLYNEQFF. In nucleotides, the CDR3 is TGTGCCAGCAGCACTTCCGGGACCTTCCTTTACAATGAGCAGTTCTTC.